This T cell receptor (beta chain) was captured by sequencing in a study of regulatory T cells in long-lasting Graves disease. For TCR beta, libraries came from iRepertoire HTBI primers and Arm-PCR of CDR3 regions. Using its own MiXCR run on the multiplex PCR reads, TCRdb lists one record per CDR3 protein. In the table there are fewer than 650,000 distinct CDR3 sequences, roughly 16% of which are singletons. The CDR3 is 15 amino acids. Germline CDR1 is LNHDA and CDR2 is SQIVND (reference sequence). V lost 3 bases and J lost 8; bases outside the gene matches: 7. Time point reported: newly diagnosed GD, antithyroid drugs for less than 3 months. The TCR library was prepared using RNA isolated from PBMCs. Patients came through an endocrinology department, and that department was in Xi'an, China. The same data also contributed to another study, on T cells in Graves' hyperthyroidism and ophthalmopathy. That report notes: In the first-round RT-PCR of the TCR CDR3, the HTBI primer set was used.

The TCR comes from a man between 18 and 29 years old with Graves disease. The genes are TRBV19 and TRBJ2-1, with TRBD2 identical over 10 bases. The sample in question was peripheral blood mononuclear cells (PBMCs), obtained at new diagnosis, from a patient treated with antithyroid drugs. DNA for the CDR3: TGTGCCAGTAGTATCTCCGGGACTAGCGTCGATGAGCAGTTCTTC. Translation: CASSISGTSVDEQFF.